These 9 T cell receptor beta chains were all obtained from the same sample, sequenced in a study of blood T cell repertoires in COVID-19. The protocol was immunoSEQ multiplex PCR, while the TCRdb copy is restricted to in-frame clones and leaves out a portion. The repertoire includes about 350,000 clones, more than 75% of them detected once, and about 3.5% sits in the top ten. The sequenced sample was peripheral blood. The receptor set was obtained from a woman between 18 and 29 years old who had recovered from COVID-19.

This clone appeared once. This sequence joins TRBV27 and TRBJ2-1; D gene uncertain. The germline V and J ends were trimmed by 7 bases and 0 bases, with 4 bases remaining between them. Germline values: CDR1 MNHEY, CDR2 SMNVEV (reference sequence). This CDR3 contains 12 residues. CDR3 region: CASNYSYNEQFF. CDR3 DNA sequence: TGTGCCAGCAATTACTCCTACAATGAGCAGTTCTTC.

The DNA of the CDR3 is TGTGCCAGCAGTTACTCGGACAGGGTCGGAGAAAAACTGTTTTTT. Translating it yields CASSYSDRVGEKLFF. The chain has TRBV6-2 or TRBV6-3 and TRBJ1-4; 8 nucleotides agree with TRBD1. Germline values: CDR1 MNHEY, CDR2 SVGEGT. V lost 0 bases and J lost 8; bases outside the gene matches: 5. CDR3 size: 15 residues.

The chain carries TRBV6-2 or TRBV6-3 and TRBJ1-1; no clear D. Trimming stripped 5 bases from V and 2 bases from J, with 15 bases between. This CDR3 contains 15 residues. CDR1 and CDR2 (germline): MNHEY, SVGEGT. CDR3 protein: CASSQSRTGNTEAFF. The CDR3 nucleotides read TGTGCCAGCAGTCAGAGTCGGACGGGAAACACTGAAGCTTTCTTT.

The chain uses TRBV7-9 and TRBJ1-3; TRBD1 is a possible D gene (5 bases). Germline lookup yields CDR1 SEHNR and CDR2 FQNEAQ (reference sequence). V shed 2 bases and J shed 0 bases, with 11 bases lying between them. The length of the CDR3 is 16 residues. The CDR3 DNA follows: TGTGCCAGCAGCTTATCGCTAACAGGCTCTGGAAACACCATATATTTT. It encodes CASSLSLTGSGNTIYF.

The genes are TRBV4-1 and TRBJ2-1, with 11 bases identical to TRBD2. Germline trimming cut 0 bases from V and 8 bases from J; bases unmatched to any gene: 6. The CDR3 covers 16 residues. Germline V gene sequence: CDR1 MGHRA, CDR2 YSYEKL. CDR3 sequence (DNA): TGCGCCAGCAGCCAAGATGGCCTAGCGGGAGGATATGAGCAGTTCTTC. Translation: CASSQDGLAGGYEQFF.

This chain connects TRBV11-3 to TRBJ1-3; D perhaps matches TRBD1 (5 bases). The CDR3 has 16 amino acids. Per the germline V gene, CDR1 is SGHNT and CDR2 is YENEEA. The V end was cut by 5 bases, the J end by 0 bases, with 14 bases between. The CDR3: CASSNPWGGSGNTIYF. CDR3 DNA sequence: TGTGCCAGCAGCAACCCGTGGGGGGGCTCTGGAAACACCATATATTTT.

The chain recombines TRBV29-1 with TRBJ2-3, with 11 bases identical to TRBD1. The CDR3 is 15 amino acids. CDR1 and CDR2 (germline): SQVTM, ANQGSEA. The J segment lost 7 bases and the V segment lost 1 base, leaving 7 bases of the junction unmatched. The CDR3 loop reads CSVEVGQGAGNTQYF. In DNA form, the CDR3 reads TGCAGCGTTGAAGTCGGACAGGGGGCTGGGAATACGCAGTATTTT.

This clone was observed a single time. This chain connects TRBV18 to TRBJ1-1; 7 bases are a match to TRBD1. Germline V gives CDR1 KGHSH, CDR2 LQKENI. The CDR3 is made up of 15 amino acids. V shed 1 base, J shed 2 bases, and the junction held 4 bases outside the gene matches. DNA of the CDR3: TGTGCCAGCTCACCACAGACAGGGTTAAACACTGAAGCTTTCTTT. This gives the protein CASSPQTGLNTEAFF.

The count of this clone is one. The V gene is TRBV14, the J gene TRBJ1-2; 7 positions agree with TRBD1. V lost 4 bases to trimming and J lost 4 bases; unmatched junction nucleotides: 12. Per germline, CDR1 SGHDN and CDR2 FVKESK. The CDR3 length is 16 residues. The CDR3 DNA is TGTGCCAGCAGCCCAACCTACAGGGGCGGACCCTATGGCTACACCTTC. Residues: CASSPTYRGGPYGYTF.